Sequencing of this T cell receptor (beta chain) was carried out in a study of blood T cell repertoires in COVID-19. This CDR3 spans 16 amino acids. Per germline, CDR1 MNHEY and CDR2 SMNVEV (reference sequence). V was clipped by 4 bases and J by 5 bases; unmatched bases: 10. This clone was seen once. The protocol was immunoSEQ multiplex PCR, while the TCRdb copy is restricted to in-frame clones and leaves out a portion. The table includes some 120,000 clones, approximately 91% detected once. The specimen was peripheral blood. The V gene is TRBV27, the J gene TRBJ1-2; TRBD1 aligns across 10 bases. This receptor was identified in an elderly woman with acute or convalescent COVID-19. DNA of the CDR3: TGTGCCAGCAGTTCTAGGACGGGACAGGGGTTATATGGCTACACCTTC. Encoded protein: CASSSRTGQGLYGYTF.